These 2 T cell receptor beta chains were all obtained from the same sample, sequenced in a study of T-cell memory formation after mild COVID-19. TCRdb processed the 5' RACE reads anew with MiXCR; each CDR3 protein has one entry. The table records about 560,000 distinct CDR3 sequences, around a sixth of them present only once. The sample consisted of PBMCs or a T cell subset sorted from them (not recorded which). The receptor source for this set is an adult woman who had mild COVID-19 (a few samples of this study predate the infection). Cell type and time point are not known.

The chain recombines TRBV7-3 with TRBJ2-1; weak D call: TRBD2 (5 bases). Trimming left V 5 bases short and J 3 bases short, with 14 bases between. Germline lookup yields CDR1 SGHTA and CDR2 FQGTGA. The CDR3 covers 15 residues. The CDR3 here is CASSPTIGLYNEQFF. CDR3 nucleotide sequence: TGTGCCAGCAGCCCCACGATTGGACTCTACAATGAGCAGTTCTTC. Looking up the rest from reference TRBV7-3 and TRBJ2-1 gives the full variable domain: GAGVSQTPSNKVTEKGKYVELRCDPISGHTALYWYRQSLGQGPEFLIYFQGTGAADDSGLPNDRFFAVRPEGSVSTLKIQRTERGDSAVYLCASSPTIGLYNEQFFGPGTRLTVL.

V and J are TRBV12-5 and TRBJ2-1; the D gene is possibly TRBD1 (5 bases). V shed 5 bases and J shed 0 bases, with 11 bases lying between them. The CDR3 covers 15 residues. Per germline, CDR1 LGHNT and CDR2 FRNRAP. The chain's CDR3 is CASGDRLGSYNEQFF. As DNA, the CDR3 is TGTGCTAGTGGTGACAGACTTGGCTCCTACAATGAGCAGTTCTTC.